The rows below give T cell receptor beta chains drawn from one sample of a study of blood T cell repertoires in COVID-19. Profiled with immunoSEQ multiplex PCR; TCRdb holds only in-frame clones, not every one. The sample shows about 300,000 clones, 89% of them seen only once. The source material was peripheral blood. These receptors came from a woman in her twenties or thirties with COVID-19, enrolled during active disease. Each CDR3 is given with its conserved first and last residue. Fields, in order: V gene, J gene, CDR3 protein.

V gene: TRBV4-1
J gene: TRBJ2-7
CDR3 protein: CASSQNRVSSSYEQYF

V gene: TRBV6-5
J gene: TRBJ1-2
CDR3 protein: CASTSGALGYTF

V gene: TRBV28
J gene: TRBJ1-3
CDR3 protein: CASSSPGTGNTIYF

V gene: TRBV14
J gene: TRBJ2-7
CDR3 protein: CASSHGPLAGGRPYEQYF

V gene: TRBV6-5
J gene: TRBJ2-7
CDR3 protein: CASSPRAGSYEQYF

V gene: TRBV15
J gene: TRBJ2-5
CDR3 protein: CATTDVGGAWETQYF

V gene: TRBV20-1
J gene: TRBJ2-3
CDR3 protein: CSASTGIADTQYF

V gene: TRBV27
J gene: TRBJ2-7
CDR3 protein: CASSLGYRELDEQYF

V gene: TRBV28
J gene: TRBJ2-1
CDR3 protein: CASSSFTSGGYNEQFF

V gene: TRBV5-6
J gene: TRBJ2-1
CDR3 protein: CASRYDRAGEQFF

V gene: TRBV4-2
J gene: TRBJ1-1
CDR3 protein: CASSQPPGRRDTEAFF

V gene: TRBV10-2
J gene: TRBJ1-1
CDR3 protein: CASSDPRTGGGTEAFF

V gene: TRBV6-5
J gene: TRBJ1-4
CDR3 protein: CASRGQLNEKLFF

V gene: TRBV4-1
J gene: TRBJ1-5
CDR3 protein: CASSQGSRTGGSQPQHF

V gene: TRBV28
J gene: TRBJ1-1
CDR3 protein: CASSFRDIEAFF

V gene: TRBV3-1/TRBV3-2
J gene: TRBJ1-6
CDR3 protein: CASSQGVAAVSPLHF

V gene: TRBV13
J gene: TRBJ2-3
CDR3 protein: CASSSSGGATDTQYF

V gene: TRBV18
J gene: TRBJ1-1
CDR3 protein: CASLQGMRTEAFF

V gene: TRBV7-9
J gene: TRBJ1-2
CDR3 protein: CASSLTGTYGYTF

V gene: TRBV5-4
J gene: TRBJ1-4
CDR3 protein: CASSLKTGTNEKLFF

V gene: TRBV4-2
J gene: TRBJ2-7
CDR3 protein: CASSPPGQAYEQYF

V gene: TRBV4-2
J gene: TRBJ1-2
CDR3 protein: CASSPRDRGLDGYTF